The 32 T cell receptor beta chains listed next were all sequenced from one sample in a study of Ad26.COV2.S vaccination and SARS-CoV-2 variants. Specified treatment: about 20 received Ad26.COV2.S at low or high dose, single or two shots; roughly five received placebo; per-sample allocation not given. The samples date from day 63 after the first vaccine or placebo injection. The table came from immunoSEQ multiplex PCR; TCRdb's copy has only in-frame clones and leaves some out. The sample lists about 470,000 clones, roughly 87% occurring once. The sample here was peripheral blood, taken in a trial of Ad26.COV2.S vaccine versus placebo. Receptors were obtained from a person between 18 and 59 years old who received the Ad26.COV2.S COVID-19 vaccine or a placebo.

The chain carries TRBV19 and TRBJ2-7, with 9 nucleotides matching TRBD1. This CDR3 has 15 amino acids. V lost 6 bases, J lost 1 base, and 7 bases stayed unmatched. The V gene's germline CDR1 is LNHDA and CDR2 SQIVND (reference sequence). CDR3 protein: CASSPSGQGSYEQYF. The CDR3 coding sequence is TGTGCCAGTAGCCCTTCGGGACAGGGATCCTACGAGCAGTACTTC. Filled out from reference TRBV19 and TRBJ2-7, the complete variable domain reads DGGITQSPKYLFRKEGQNVTLSCEQNLNHDAMYWYRQDPGQGLRLIYYSQIVNDFQKGDIAEGYSVSREKKESFPLTVTSAQKNPTAFYLCASSPSGQGSYEQYFGPGTRLTVT.

The J gene is TRBJ1-5, the V gene TRBV19; D unresolved. Trimming pared 3 bases from V and 2 bases from J, leaving 11 bases between. The CDR3 runs to 15 residues. Germline assignment: CDR1 LNHDA and CDR2 SQIVND (reference sequence). Written as DNA, the CDR3 is TGTGCCAGTAGTATTGGCCGGGTCGGCAATCAGCCCCAGCATTTT. This encodes CASSIGRVGNQPQHF. The full variable domain, rest sourced from reference TRBV19 and TRBJ1-5, is DGGITQSPKYLFRKEGQNVTLSCEQNLNHDAMYWYRQDPGQGLRLIYYSQIVNDFQKGDIAEGYSVSREKKESFPLTVTSAQKNPTAFYLCASSIGRVGNQPQHFGDGTRLSIL.

The chain employs TRBV6-2 or TRBV6-3 and TRBJ2-1; 9 nucleotides match TRBD2. The CDR3 is 16 amino acids. V was pared by 4 bases and J by 1 base, with 5 bases of the junction left unmatched. Germline V gene data show CDR1 as MNHEY and CDR2 as SVGEGT. CDR3 sequence (DNA): TGTGCCAGCAGTTCTAGCGGGATGGTTTCCTACAATGAGCAGTTCTTC. Its translation is CASSSSGMVSYNEQFF.

The V and J genes are TRBV29-1 and TRBJ2-3, with D perhaps matching TRBD2 (5 bases). Germline loops: CDR1 SQVTM, CDR2 ANQGSEA. V was trimmed by 7 bases and J by 5 bases, leaving 34 bases between them. This CDR3 comprises 19 residues. As DNA, the CDR3 is TGCAGCGCAAATAACCCGATAGACTCTCCCGAGGGCCCAGGAGATACGCAGTATTTT. This translates into CSANNPIDSPEGPGDTQYF.

The chain employs TRBV19 and TRBJ2-5; 10 bases are a match to TRBD1. Germline V CDR1 and CDR2: LNHDA, SQIVND (reference sequence). With 5 bases clipped from V and 2 bases from J, the junction kept 5 bases outside the gene matches. The CDR3 runs 15 residues. In nucleotides, the CDR3 is TGTGCCAGTAGTCCACGGACAGGGGGGCAAGAGACCCAGTACTTC. Amino acid sequence: CASSPRTGGQETQYF. Together with reference TRBV19 and TRBJ2-5, the CDR3 gives the full variable domain: DGGITQSPKYLFRKEGQNVTLSCEQNLNHDAMYWYRQDPGQGLRLIYYSQIVNDFQKGDIAEGYSVSREKKESFPLTVTSAQKNPTAFYLCASSPRTGGQETQYFGPGTRLLVL.

V and J are TRBV7-9 and TRBJ1-4, with 8 bases fitting TRBD1. V gave up 1 base and J gave up 4 bases; unmatched junction bases: 2. The length of the CDR3 is 15 residues. The V gene's germline CDR1 is SEHNR and CDR2 FQNEAQ (reference sequence). The CDR3 DNA sequence: TGTGCCAGCAGCTTAGGGACAGGGTTTAATGAAAAACTGTTTTTT. Translation gives CASSLGTGFNEKLFF. Full variable domain (rest looked up from reference TRBV7-9 and TRBJ1-4): DTGVSQNPRHKITKRGQNVTFRCDPISEHNRLYWYRQTLGQGPEFLTYFQNEAQLEKSRLLSDRFSAERPKGSFSTLEIQRTEQGDSAMYLCASSLGTGFNEKLFFGSGTQLSVL.

The rearrangement uses TRBV5-4 and TRBJ2-3; weak D call: TRBD1 (5 bases). Per germline, CDR1 SGHNT and CDR2 YYREEE (reference sequence). The CDR3 consists of 15 residues. With 4 bases removed from V and 0 bases from J, the gap between germline ends came to 12 bases. CDR3 region: CASSPRAGSTDTQYF. The DNA of the CDR3 is TGTGCCAGCAGCCCCAGGGCAGGTAGCACAGATACGCAGTATTTT.

This chain links TRBV27 with TRBJ1-5; D is unresolved. Germline V gene lookup returns CDR1 MNHEY and CDR2 SMNVEV (reference sequence). CDR3 length equals 14 residues. V gave up 5 bases and J gave up 7 bases, with 15 bases separating them. This CDR3 reads CASSLGVGRQPQHF. The CDR3 nucleotides read TGTGCCAGCAGTCTCGGGGTAGGGAGACAGCCCCAGCATTTT.

This chain connects TRBV3-1 (or the pseudogene TRBV3-2) to TRBJ2-7; D unresolved. Trimming left V 4 bases short and J 5 bases short, with 9 bases between. The CDR3 covers 12 residues. Germline V gene data show CDR1 as LGHDT and CDR2 as YNNKEL (reference sequence). The CDR3 bases are TGTGCCAGCAGCCCTGGGGTGGACGAGCAGTACTTC. This encodes CASSPGVDEQYF.

The chain recombines TRBV18 with TRBJ2-7; D gene uncertain. CDR3 length: 12 amino acids. V shed 0 bases and J shed 7 bases, with 7 bases lying between them. The V gene's germline CDR1 is KGHSH and CDR2 LQKENI. CDR3 nucleotide sequence: TGTGCCAGCTCACCACCGGGAAGAGAGCAGTACTTC. It yields the protein CASSPPGREQYF. Drawing the rest from reference TRBV18 and TRBJ2-7, the complete variable domain is NAGVMQNPRHLVRRRGQEARLRCSPMKGHSHVYWYRQLPEEGLKFMVYLQKENIIDESGMPKERFSAEFPKEGPSILRIQQVVRGDSAAYFCASSPPGREQYFGPGTRLTVT.

CDR3 coding DNA: TGCAGCGTGAATCCCGTGAGGAACTCCTACACCTTC. As protein: CSVNPVRNSYTF. The rearrangement joins TRBV29-1 to TRBJ1-2; D gene ambiguous. Trimming left V 6 bases short and J 10 bases short, with 18 bases between. Germline loops: CDR1 SQVTM, CDR2 ANQGSEA. CDR3 length: 12 amino acids.

The gene calls are TRBV4-3 and TRBJ1-4; 8 bases align to TRBD1. The CDR3 runs 17 residues. Germline assignment: CDR1 LGHNA and CDR2 YSLEER. J lost 0 bases, V lost 4 bases, and 7 bases had no gene match. Written as DNA, the CDR3 is TGCGCCAGCAGCCCGGGACAGGCGACTACAACTAATGAAAAACTGTTTTTT. Protein sequence: CASSPGQATTTNEKLFF.

CDR3: CASSQDAGVGTDTQYF. DNA for the CDR3: TGCGCCAGCAGCCAAGATGCGGGAGTGGGCACAGATACGCAGTATTTT. The V gene is TRBV4-3, the J gene TRBJ2-3, with 7 nucleotides matching TRBD2. With V trimmed by 0 bases and J by 1 base, 4 bases remained unmatched. The length of the CDR3 is 16 residues. Germline CDR1 is LGHNA and CDR2 is YSLEER.

This clone was detected only a few times. V and J are TRBV7-2 and TRBJ2-1; TRBD2 matches at 8 bases. There are 14 residues in the CDR3. The V gene end was trimmed by 1 base and the J gene end by 5 bases; junction bases not matched to a gene: 1. Per germline, CDR1 SGHTA and CDR2 FQGNSA. CDR3 sequence: CASSLGLANNEQFF. The CDR3 coding sequence is TGTGCCAGCAGCTTAGGACTAGCGAACAATGAGCAGTTCTTC.

The rearrangement links TRBV7-9 to TRBJ1-1; no clear D. V gave up 3 bases and J gave up 5 bases, with 4 bases separating them. The CDR3 contains 11 residues. From germline, CDR1 is SEHNR and CDR2 FQNEAQ (reference sequence). CDR3 DNA: TGTGCCAGCAGCTTCAGTACTGAAGCTTTCTTT. Translated, it gives CASSFSTEAFF.

V usage is TRBV6-2 or TRBV6-3 and J usage is TRBJ1-4, with D possibly matching TRBD1 (6 bases). The CDR3 spans 17 residues. The V end lost 6 bases, the J end lost 7 bases, and 24 bases lay between the germline ends. Germline V gene lookup returns CDR1 MNHEY and CDR2 SVGEGT. DNA for the CDR3: TGTGCCAGCAGCGATGATCAAAAAGGGGGAGGATTTGAAAAACTGTTTTTT. Translated: CASSDDQKGGGFEKLFF.

The chain employs TRBV6-4 and TRBJ2-7; no reliable D call. Trimming stripped 2 bases from V and 3 bases from J, with 14 bases between. This CDR3 spans 15 amino acids. Germline loops: CDR1 MRHNA, CDR2 SNTAGT. The CDR3, as DNA: TGTGCCAGCAGTGACCCTAAGGACCGGTACTACGAGCAGTACTTC. Amino acids: CASSDPKDRYYEQYF.

The rearrangement links TRBV11-3 to TRBJ2-3; 12 nucleotides line up with TRBD2. Germline CDR1 reads SGHNT; CDR2 reads YENEEA. With V trimmed by 5 bases and J by 5 bases, 5 bases remained unmatched. This CDR3 is built from 15 residues. CDR3 coding DNA: TGTGCCAGCAGCCTAGCGGGAGGGCCGGTAGATACGCAGTATTTT. Translating it yields CASSLAGGPVDTQYF.

The chain employs TRBV4-3 and TRBJ2-3; D ambiguous. The V gene lost 0 bases and the J gene lost 3 bases, with 10 bases spanning the gap. Germline CDR1 LGHNA, CDR2 YSLEER. The CDR3 consists of 15 residues. The CDR3 DNA reads TGCGCCAGCAGCCAAGAATGGAAGGTTACAGATACGCAGTATTTT. This encodes CASSQEWKVTDTQYF.

V is TRBV3-1 (or the pseudogene TRBV3-2) and J is TRBJ2-4, with TRBD2 identical over 8 bases. Germline CDR1 LGHDT, CDR2 YNNKEL (reference sequence). Losses at the gene ends were 1 base for V and 0 bases for J; bases not matched to a gene: 14. This CDR3 has 20 residues. The CDR3 bases are TGTGCCAGCAGCCAAGTCCTGCAGGGCGCGGGAGGACTAGCCAAAAACATTCAGTACTTC. Its protein is CASSQVLQGAGGLAKNIQYF.

This chain links TRBV6-1 with TRBJ1-3; D is unresolved. Looked up from germline, CDR1 is MNHNS and CDR2 is SASEGT. The ends were cut back, 3 bases at V and 0 bases at J, with 9 bases in the middle. The CDR3 runs to 15 residues. The CDR3 region is CASSEFLNSGNTIYF. CDR3 bases: TGTGCCAGCAGTGAGTTCCTGAACTCTGGAAACACCATATATTTT.

The chain joins TRBV4-3 to TRBJ2-7, with unresolved D. V was shortened by 1 base and J by 4 bases, with 14 bases between the two germline ends. Looked up from germline, CDR1 is LGHNA and CDR2 is YSLEER. There are 15 residues in the CDR3. The CDR3 DNA sequence: TGCGCCAGCAGCCAAGGGGCCAGCGAAGGGTACGAGCAGTACTTC. Translated, it gives CASSQGASEGYEQYF.

The chain employs TRBV20-1 and TRBJ2-7; D perhaps matches TRBD2 (6 bases). CDR3 length equals 13 residues. Germline lookup yields CDR1 DFQATT and CDR2 SNEGSKA (reference sequence). Trimming pared 3 bases from V and 4 bases from J, leaving 13 bases between. CDR3 region: CSASFGSGYEQYF. CDR3 bases: TGCAGTGCTAGTTTCGGGAGTGGGTACGAGCAGTACTTC.

The chain links TRBV30 to TRBJ2-1; D not resolved. This CDR3 contains 11 residues. From germline, CDR1 is GTSNPN and CDR2 SVGIG (reference sequence). The CDR3 bases are TGTTTGTACCGCTCCTACAATGAGCAGTTCTTC. Encoded protein: CLYRSYNEQFF.

The rearrangement links TRBV5-4 to TRBJ1-1, with no clear D. V was trimmed by 0 bases and J by 7 bases, leaving 10 bases between them. Germline CDR1 and CDR2: SGHNT and YYREEE (reference sequence). This CDR3 is 13 amino acids long. The CDR3 DNA is TGTGCCAGCAGCTTGGTCCCAAACCTTGAAGCTTTCTTT. This gives the protein CASSLVPNLEAFF.

V gene TRBV7-6 combines with J gene TRBJ2-2, with 11 bases aligning to TRBD2. This CDR3 contains 17 residues. Unmatched junction bases numbered 10, after V lost 4 bases and J lost 6 bases. Germline V gives CDR1 SGHVS, CDR2 FNYEAQ. Here the CDR3 DNA reads TGTGCCAGCAGCTCTTCTGTAGCGGGAGGGAGTCCCGGGGAGCTGTTTTTT. Protein: CASSSSVAGGSPGELFF.

V and J are TRBV7-3 and TRBJ1-1, with TRBD1 as a possible D gene (5 bases). Germline V gene sequence: CDR1 SGHTA, CDR2 FQGTGA. The ends were cut back, 3 bases at V and 5 bases at J, with 13 bases in the middle. There are 14 residues in the CDR3. The CDR3 here is CASSLGKGVTEAFF. CDR3 in DNA: TGTGCCAGCAGCTTGGGGAAAGGGGTGACTGAAGCTTTCTTT.

V is TRBV3-1 (or the pseudogene TRBV3-2) and J is TRBJ1-1, with no clear D. V lost 1 base, J lost 4 bases, and 13 bases lay in between. Germline assignment: CDR1 LGHDT and CDR2 YNNKEL (reference sequence). CDR3 size: 15 residues. CDR3 DNA sequence: TGTGCCAGCAGCCAAGGGGTAGGGATTGGCACTGAAGCTTTCTTT. Its protein is CASSQGVGIGTEAFF.

The rearrangement joins TRBV5-8 to TRBJ2-7; D tentatively reads TRBD1 or TRBD2 (6 bases each). CDR3 length: 13 amino acids. The V and J ends lost 4 bases and 2 bases respectively, with 10 bases between them. The V gene's germline CDR1 is SGHTS and CDR2 YDEGEE. This CDR3 is CASSAGQTYEQYF. The CDR3 DNA is TGTGCCAGCAGCGCGGGACAAACCTACGAGCAGTACTTC.

The chain combines TRBV5-4 with TRBJ2-1; D not certain. Germline loops: CDR1 SGHNT, CDR2 YYREEE (reference sequence). This CDR3 spans 16 amino acids. Trimming left V 0 bases short and J 0 bases short, with 10 bases between. CDR3: CASSLDGRRSYNEQFF. CDR3 coding DNA: TGTGCCAGCAGCTTGGACGGTCGGCGCTCCTACAATGAGCAGTTCTTC. Filled out from reference TRBV5-4 and TRBJ2-1, the complete variable domain reads ETGVTQSPTHLIKTRGQQVTLRCSSQSGHNTVSWYQQALGQGPQFIFQYYREEENGRGNFPPRFSGLQFPNYSSELNVNALELDDSALYLCASSLDGRRSYNEQFFGPGTRLTVL.

This chain joins TRBV9 and TRBJ2-1; D gene unclear. V was cut by 0 bases and J by 8 bases, with 6 bases left in between. The CDR3 is 12 residues long. Germline V gene sequence: CDR1 SGDLS, CDR2 YYNGEE. CDR3 bases: TGTGCCAGCAGCGTAGGGTTGGATGAGCAGTTCTTC. It yields the protein CASSVGLDEQFF.

The CDR3 protein is CASSVAQGAYEQYF. The DNA of the CDR3 is TGTGCCAGCAGCGTAGCGCAGGGGGCGTACGAGCAGTACTTC. The V gene is TRBV9, the J gene TRBJ2-7; 8 positions match TRBD1. Germline loops: CDR1 SGDLS, CDR2 YYNGEE. J lost 4 bases, V lost 0 bases, and 3 bases had no gene match. This CDR3 contains 14 residues. The complete variable domain, with remaining parts taken from reference TRBV9 and TRBJ2-7, reads DSGVTQTPKHLITATGQRVTLRCSPRSGDLSVYWYQQSLDQGLQFLIQYYNGEERAKGNILERFSAQQFPDLHSELNLSSLELGDSALYFCASSVAQGAYEQYFGPGTRLTVT.